This T cell receptor (beta chain) stems from a study of T cell repertoires in cytomegalovirus infection. Study-level information: A matching HLA type, together with CMV infection, was signaled by public TCR beta signatures.

Study-wide findings and caveats: Cumulated frequencies of public TCR beta families served to identify carriers of CMV plus the relevant HLA. HLA-C-restricted, CMV-specific TCR beta clonotypes were dominant ex vivo.

TCRdb reprocessed the reads via MiXCR and lists one record per CDR3 protein. The repertoire has about 440,000 distinct CDR3 sequences, approximately 31% of them found once; the top ten carry roughly an eighth. This CDR3 region has 14 residues. The germline V gene has CDR1 MDHEN and CDR2 SYDVKM. V was pared by 7 bases and J by 3 bases, with 7 bases of the junction left unmatched. In this sample, this clonotype turned up a few times. The target antigen is unknown. The receptor's source is a human donor in good health (CMV status not recorded). Some clones in this sample may be carry-over from other donors' samples. Sample: PBMCs. The genes are TRBV28 and TRBJ2-7; 9 bases align to TRBD1. The CDR3 reads CASTRDRVGYEQYF. As DNA, the CDR3 is TGTGCCAGCACCCGGGACAGGGTCGGCTACGAGCAGTACTTC.